The clone carrying this T cell receptor (beta chain) was observed a few times. These data belong to a study of T cells in Graves' hyperthyroidism and ophthalmopathy. The CDR3 runs 17 residues. Germline loops: CDR1 MNHEY, CDR2 SVGEGT. The junction had 12 bases not matched to a gene; V was cut back by 6 bases and J by 8 bases. The investigators amplified TCR beta CDR3 regions from RNA transcripts. The HTBI set primed first-round TCR CDR3 RT-PCR. MiXCR was run by TCRdb on the multiplex PCR reads, yielding one entry per CDR3 protein. The sample lists a few hundred thousand distinct CDR3 sequences, under 15% occurring once.

This chain joins TRBV6-2 or TRBV6-3 and TRBJ2-3; 15 nucleotides align to TRBD2. The TCR comes from a woman aged 18-35 years with Graves' hyperthyroidism. Sample: blood. In DNA, the CDR3 is TGTGCCAGCAGAAGGACTAGCGGGAGGGGGGGGGCCGGTACGCAGTATTTT. It translates to CASRRTSGRGGAGTQYF.